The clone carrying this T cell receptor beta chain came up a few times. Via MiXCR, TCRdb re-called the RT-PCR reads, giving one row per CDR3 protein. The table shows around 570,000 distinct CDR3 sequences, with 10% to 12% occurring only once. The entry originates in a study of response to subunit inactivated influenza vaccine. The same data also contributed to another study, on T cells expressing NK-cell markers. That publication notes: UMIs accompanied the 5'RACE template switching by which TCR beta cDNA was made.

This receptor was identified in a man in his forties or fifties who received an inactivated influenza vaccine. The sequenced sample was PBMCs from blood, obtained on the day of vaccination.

Here the CDR3 DNA reads TGTGCCAGCAGCTTAGTAGGGGGCCCAGGGGTTGAGTATTTT. Translating it yields CASSLVGGPGVEYF. This rearrangement joins TRBV11-2 to TRBJ2-3, with 7 nucleotides matching TRBD1. Germline-derived CDR1 and CDR2 are SGHAT and FQNNGV. This CDR3 has 14 amino acids. V dropped 1 base and J dropped 13; count of bases not matched to a gene: 11.